This T cell receptor (beta chain) is from a study of human T cells and chemical hapten exposure (dated by TCRdb to the early 2020s). In the study overall: For sensitization, 2% DPC in acetone was applied to a 2 cm by 2 cm area of upper inner arm skin. Patch tests used Finn chambers with 0.01% DPC on the upper back, scored after 6 days by International Contact Dermatitis Research Group standards. Throughout the roughly 25-week study period, patients were also given weekly therapeutic DPC doses on the scalp. Libraries were combined into a pool for sequencing, and differences in TCR yield between samples came mainly from small differences in library volumes within the pool. This study followed changes in the peripheral blood TCR repertoire in vivo during primary and secondary sensitization of alopecia patients to the hapten diphenylcyclopropenone (DPC). The patient cohort, mostly female, included alopecia areata with under or over 50% scalp involvement, alopecia totalis and alopecia universalis. Blood was sampled from patients pre-sensitization (week 0) and at 2, 6 and about 24 weeks after DPC sensitization. For TCR sequencing, blood came from some 31 alopecia patients at anywhere from one to four time points (pre-sensitization, 2, 6 and 24 weeks). The paper's findings and limits, for the study overall: Because every patient had alopecia, a presumed autoimmune disease, the patients' immune response might differ from that of healthy individuals. Repeated subsampling changed both the strength of the expansion versus patch-test correlation and the threshold at which that correlation became significant. DPC sensitization did not change the number of TCRs with a frequency above 1 in 1000, and there was no evidence of changes in global repertoire structure. A positive correlation was found between the number of PT1 expanded TCRs and patch test score, with significance reached at thresholds 8, 16 and 32 but not 4. Expanded TCRs formed significantly more large CDR3 similarity clusters than pre-sensitization or healthy control sets, consistent with antigen-driven responses.

Taken with the paper, the label for time point translates to: pre-sensitization, week 0. The treatment or condition label, read with the paper, signifies: therapeutic diphenylcyclopropenone sensitization with weekly scalp DPC. Blood at each patch-test visit was drawn before the patch test was applied. Patients were considered eligible if aged 18 to 70, diagnosed with alopecia and deemed suitable for DPC therapy, and patients were excluded if pregnant. Total RNA was isolated from unfractionated whole blood collected in Tempus Blood RNA tubes. Worth noting for this clonotype: Its binding antigen is unknown. It has no much larger one-base neighbor in the sample; base qualities were not kept.

Library creation used RACE. Sequenced using a NextSeq 500. Library preparation attached unique molecular identifiers to individual cDNA molecules for quantitative, reproducible TCR counting. For every blood RNA sample, sequencing covered both the TCR alpha and TCR beta chains. The original methods were these. A median of about 87,000 TCRs per sample was observed, with a range of roughly 20,000 to 700,000. V, J and CDR3 annotation of the TCR reads was performed with the Decombinator software suite. For the PS versus PT1 abundance plots, all samples were subsampled to the same number of TCRs (28,000). Expanded TCRs were defined as absent before sensitization and observed at least eight times at the 2-week time point. TCRdb applied fastp at Q25 and MiXCR to the public reads, then kept only in-frame beta chains. Under each unique CDR3 protein, matching rows form one entry showing the most common genes and DNA. The authors' filters were not applied to this entry. The sample data list about 98,000 distinct CDR3 sequences, and about 10% of these were observed just once. Together, the top ten hold under 3.5% of the sample.

Sequenced material: whole blood, taken in connection with sensitization to the hapten diphenylcyclopropenone (DPC). The sequence derives from a woman aged 55-69 years with alopecia areata. Some clones in this sample may be carry-over from other donors' samples.

The encoded CDR3 is CASTGTSGQETQYF. The sequence in DNA is TGTGCCAGCACCGGTACTAGCGGACAAGAGACCCAGTACTTC. The rearranged chain carries TRBV30 and TRBJ2-5, and 8 junction bases match TRBD2. V is cut back by 8 bases and J by 2 bases, with 10 bases in the junction unmatched. The germline V gene (reference sequence) provides CDR1 GTSNPN and CDR2 SVGIG. Including the terminal cysteine and phenylalanine, the CDR3 comprises 14 residues. The read is trimmed to its CDR3 DNA, 42 bases read in frame from base 1. The entire variable domain, with the stretches around the CDR3 drawn from the reference TRBV30 and TRBJ2-5 proteins, is SQTIHQWPATLVQPVGSPLSLECTVEGTSNPNLYWYRQAAGRGLQLLFYSVGIGQISSEVPQNLSASRPQDRQFILSSKKLLLSDSGFYLCASTGTSGQETQYFGPGTRLLVL.